One and the same sample provided the 12 T cell receptor beta chains below, sequenced in a study of T cell responses to AZD1222 COVID-19 vaccine. Libraries were prepared by immunoSEQ multiplex PCR; TCRdb keeps only in-frame clonotypes and omits some of them. The sample holds about 96,000 clones; more than 75% are singletons and the top ten take less than 3%. The sequenced sample was peripheral blood, obtained on day 0 of AZD1222 vaccination. The source is an adult in good health.

The gene calls are TRBV28 and TRBJ1-5; 8 nucleotides agree with TRBD1. Germline V gene sequence: CDR1 MDHEN, CDR2 SYDVKM. The CDR3 has 16 residues. After removal of 3 bases from V and 1 base from J, the junction contained 5 bases not matched to a gene. The CDR3 DNA is TGTGCCAGCAGTTTCTCACAGGGGGGGAGCAATCAGCCCCAGCATTTT. Translating gives CASSFSQGGSNQPQHF.

The chain uses TRBV5-1 and TRBJ2-1, with TRBD2 matching 7 bases. V gave up 3 bases and J gave up 3 bases; unmatched junction bases: 9. The CDR3 loop spans 16 amino acids. The germline V gene encodes CDR1 SGHRS and CDR2 YFSETQ. DNA of the CDR3: TGCGCCAGCAGCTCCCTGGAGCGGGGAAGCTACAATGAGCAGTTCTTC. Its translation: CASSSLERGSYNEQFF.

This clone was seen ten or more times. The V call is TRBV28, the J call TRBJ1-6; 7 positions match TRBD1. V lost 6 bases to trimming and J lost 2 bases; unmatched junction nucleotides: 4. Germline CDR1 reads MDHEN; CDR2 reads SYDVKM. The CDR3 covers 15 residues. CDR3 protein: CASRVGTAYNSPLHF. CDR3 DNA sequence: TGTGCCAGCAGAGTTGGGACAGCCTATAATTCACCCCTCCACTTT.

This chain uses TRBV28 with TRBJ2-1; TRBD2 matches 14 bases. This CDR3 contains 16 residues. J was trimmed by 7 bases and V by 5 bases; bases with no gene match: 7. Germline lookup yields CDR1 MDHEN and CDR2 SYDVKM. The CDR3 reads CASSLGGLAGVNEQFF. In DNA form, the CDR3 reads TGTGCCAGCAGTCTAGGGGGACTAGCGGGAGTGAATGAGCAGTTCTTC.

The rearrangement links TRBV10-1 to TRBJ2-1, with D tentatively TRBD2 (6 bases). The V gene lost 0 bases and the J gene lost 0 bases, with 12 bases spanning the gap. CDR1 is WNHNN, CDR2 SYGVQD, per germline (reference sequence). The CDR3 runs to 17 residues. CDR3 region: CASSESRRESSYNEQFF. The CDR3 nucleotides are TGCGCCAGCAGTGAGTCGAGACGGGAGAGCTCCTACAATGAGCAGTTCTTC.

The chain is built from TRBV12-3 or TRBV12-4 and TRBJ1-5; no reliable D call. The CDR3 sequence is 13 residues long. Trimming removed 4 bases from V and 7 bases from J, with 11 bases in between. The DNA of the CDR3 is TGTGCCAGCAGTTATGCCGAGGACCAGCCCCAGCATTTT. Translating it yields CASSYAEDQPQHF.

The V and J genes are TRBV2 and TRBJ2-7; TRBD2 might be the D (5 bases). The germline V and J ends were trimmed by 3 bases and 3 bases, with 15 bases remaining between them. Germline CDR1 reads SNHLY; CDR2 reads FYNNEI. The CDR3 extends over 15 amino acids. The CDR3 region is CASSEKAERLYEQYF. CDR3 sequence (DNA): TGTGCCAGCAGTGAGAAAGCGGAGCGCCTCTACGAGCAGTACTTC.

The chain recombines TRBV2 with TRBJ1-1; no clear D gene. Trimming pared 7 bases from V and 0 bases from J, leaving 12 bases between. Germline V gene data show CDR1 as SNHLY and CDR2 as FYNNEI. CDR3 length equals 14 residues. CDR3 in amino acids: CASTREILNTEAFF. Written as DNA, the CDR3 is TGTGCCAGCACCCGGGAGATTTTGAACACTGAAGCTTTCTTT.

This rearrangement joins TRBV3-1 (or the pseudogene TRBV3-2) to TRBJ2-1, with D unresolved. Germline V gene sequence: CDR1 LGHDT, CDR2 YNNKEL (reference sequence). The CDR3 consists of 11 residues. V lost 6 bases and J 2 bases, leaving 2 bases between the germline ends. CDR3 in amino acids: CASRAYNEQFF. For the CDR3, the DNA is TGTGCCAGCAGGGCCTACAATGAGCAGTTCTTC.

This chain connects TRBV27 to TRBJ1-1, with TRBD1 identical over 7 bases. This CDR3 has 14 amino acids. V gave up 6 bases and J gave up 4 bases; unmatched junction bases: 8. The germline V gene has CDR1 MNHEY and CDR2 SMNVEV (reference sequence). DNA of the CDR3: TGTGCCAGCAGAGACGGACAGGAGCGCACTGAAGCTTTCTTT. The encoded protein is CASRDGQERTEAFF.

The rearrangement joins TRBV28 to TRBJ2-3; the match to TRBD2 covers 7 bases. The CDR3 runs 15 residues. Trimming removed 2 bases from V and 3 bases from J; junction bases left unmatched: 5. CDR1 is MDHEN, CDR2 SYDVKM, per germline. This chain's CDR3 is CASSLVGGSTDTQYF. Here the CDR3 DNA reads TGTGCCAGCAGTTTAGTTGGCGGGAGTACAGATACGCAGTATTTT.

The rearrangement links TRBV24-1 to TRBJ2-3; 9 bases line up with TRBD1. CDR1 is KGHDR and CDR2 is SFDVKD in the germline V gene. J gave up 3 bases and V 4 bases, and 10 bases lay outside the gene matches. The CDR3 has 17 amino acids. CDR3: CATSEIPGQGRTDTQYF. CDR3 in DNA: TGTGCCACCAGTGAAATCCCGGGACAGGGTAGGACAGATACGCAGTATTTT.